These T cell receptor beta chains were read from a single sample in a study of T cell repertoires in cytomegalovirus infection. The antigens of these receptors remain unknown. TCRdb ran MiXCR on the reads and lists one entry per CDR3 protein. The sample holds 650,000 to 850,000 distinct CDR3 sequences, almost 30% seen once. Here the sequenced sample was cultured CD8+ T cells from PBMCs, taken from culture after CMV antigen stimulation. These receptors were obtained from a human donor in good health (CMV status not recorded). Some clones in this sample may be carry-over from other donors' samples. CDR3s include the opening cysteine and the closing phenylalanine or tryptophan. The D gene is left open where the match is weak. The size entry is marked missing in some rows and otherwise reads once, few, many or a size class.

J gene | clone size | V gene | D gene | CDR3 protein | CDR3 DNA
TRBJ2-1 | NA | TRBV6-6 | NA | CASSYSAGKRRNEQFF | TGTGCCAGCAGTTACTCTGCGGGGAAACGGAGAAATGAGCAGTTCTTC
TRBJ2-5 | few | TRBV12-3/TRBV12-4 | TRBD2 | CASLSGTQEETQYF | TGTGCCAGCCTGAGCGGGACTCAAGAAGAGACCCAGTACTTC
TRBJ2-7 | few | TRBV4-1 | NA | CASSQDGGVSYEQYF | TGCGCCAGCAGCCAAGATGGTGGAGTCTCCTACGAGCAGTACTTC
TRBJ2-2 | NA | TRBV6-1 | NA | CASSSGYTGELFF | TGTGCCAGCAGCTCCGGATACACCGGGGAGCTGTTTTTT
TRBJ2-5 | many | TRBV4-1 | TRBD2 | CASSQVWLAGAQETQYF | TGCGCCAGCAGCCAAGTCTGGCTAGCGGGGGCTCAAGAGACCCAGTACTTC
TRBJ1-1 | NA | TRBV6-5 | TRBD1 | CASTLAGTGNTEAFF | TGTGCCAGCACCCTAGCTGGGACAGGAAACACTGAAGCTTTCTTT
TRBJ2-7 | NA | TRBV7-9 | NA | CASSSPAGYGEQYF | TGTGCCAGCAGCTCTCCGGCCGGGTACGGCGAGCAGTACTTC
TRBJ2-1 | NA | TRBV5-4 | TRBD1 | CASSLRMTGGDEQFF | TGTGCCAGCAGCTTGAGAATGACAGGGGGCGATGAGCAGTTCTTC
TRBJ2-5 | few | TRBV7-8 | TRBD2 | CASSLASSGARKTQYF | TGTGCCAGCAGCTTAGCGTCTAGCGGGGCTAGGAAGACCCAGTACTTC
TRBJ2-5 | NA | TRBV7-2 | NA | CASSLVPLSNQETQYF | TGTGCCAGCAGCTTAGTTCCTTTGTCGAACCAAGAGACCCAGTACTTC
TRBJ2-7 | NA | TRBV6-5 | NA | CASSYSLGQFYEQYF | TGTGCCAGCAGTTACTCGTTAGGACAGTTCTACGAGCAGTACTTC
TRBJ2-2 | few | TRBV7-9 | NA | CASSLDLDTGELFF | TGTGCCAGCAGCTTAGATTTGGACACCGGGGAGCTGTTTTTT
TRBJ2-3 | NA | TRBV19 | TRBD2 | CASSIDLAGGHTDTQYF | TGTGCCAGTAGTATAGATCTAGCGGGGGGTCACACAGATACGCAGTATTTT
TRBJ2-1 | NA | TRBV7-9 | NA | CASSLASGGWPYNEQFF | TGTGCCAGCAGCTTAGCAAGTGGGGGGTGGCCCTACAATGAGCAGTTCTTC
TRBJ1-2 | NA | TRBV7-6 | TRBD1 | CASSQTYRGTDGYTF | TGTGCCAGCAGCCAAACCTACAGGGGGACAGACGGCTACACCTTC
TRBJ2-7 | NA | TRBV7-9 | NA | CASSAGVGYEQYF | TGTGCCAGCAGCGCCGGGGTCGGCTACGAGCAGTACTTC
TRBJ1-1 | NA | TRBV20-1 | NA | CSARALAGRPNTEAFF | TGCAGTGCTCGGGCACTTGCCGGGAGGCCGAACACTGAAGCTTTCTTT
TRBJ2-1 | few | TRBV12-3/TRBV12-4 | NA | CASSLGQASSYNEQFF | TGTGCCAGCAGTTTAGGACAGGCGAGCTCCTACAATGAGCAGTTCTTC
TRBJ1-1 | NA | TRBV5-6 | NA | CASSRSGGGVNTEAFF | TGTGCCAGCAGCAGGAGTGGGGGCGGGGTCAACACTGAAGCTTTCTTT
TRBJ1-5 | NA | TRBV7-9 | NA | CASSQGRRGNQPQHF | TGTGCCAGCAGCCAAGGTCGGCGTGGCAATCAGCCCCAGCATTTT
TRBJ2-5 | NA | TRBV11-2 | NA | CASSLVRARETQYF | TGTGCCAGCAGCTTAGTGCGGGCCAGAGAGACCCAGTACTTC
TRBJ2-1 | many | TRBV27 | NA | CASSPSGLHEQFF | TGTGCCAGCAGTCCTTCGGGGTTACATGAGCAGTTCTTC
TRBJ1-1 | NA | TRBV6-1 | NA | CASREQGYTEAFF | TGTGCCAGCAGGGAACAGGGATACACTGAAGCTTTCTTT
TRBJ2-2 | few | TRBV24-1 | NA | CATSGQGRESTGELFF | TGTGCCACCAGTGGGCAGGGCCGTGAAAGCACCGGGGAGCTGTTTTTT
TRBJ2-1 | few | TRBV28 | TRBD2 | CASSFRWRERSYNEQFF | TGTGCCAGCAGTTTTAGGTGGCGGGAGCGCTCCTACAATGAGCAGTTCTTC
TRBJ2-1 | many | TRBV6-4 | NA | CASSEEGLGSYNEQFF | TGTGCCAGCAGTGAAGAGGGACTGGGGTCCTACAATGAGCAGTTCTTC
TRBJ1-5 | few | TRBV27 | NA | CASSHSGGNQPQHF | TGTGCCAGCAGCCACTCGGGGGGGAATCAGCCCCAGCATTTT